Following are 18 T cell receptor beta chains from one sample sequenced in a study of neurological immune-mediated disorders. TCRdb re-derived calls from the 5' RACE reads in MiXCR, one entry per CDR3 protein. In the table there are roughly 30,000 distinct CDR3 sequences, approximately 4.5% of which are singletons. The sample consisted of PBMCs. Source of these receptors: a man aged 18-30 years in good health.

This clonotype is deemed medium-sized (0.01 to 0.1%). The V gene is TRBV7-8, the J gene TRBJ1-4; 9 nucleotides line up with TRBD1. This CDR3 comprises 15 residues. The J segment lost 5 bases and the V segment lost 2 bases, leaving 3 bases of the junction unmatched. Germline V gene lookup returns CDR1 SGHVS and CDR2 FQNEAQ. CDR3 region: CASSLNRGLNEKLFF. For the CDR3, the DNA is TGTGCCAGCAGCTTAAACAGGGGGCTGAATGAAAAACTGTTTTTT.

This clonotype has at least ten counts. The chain joins TRBV5-1 to TRBJ2-5, with 10 bases fitting TRBD1. With 3 bases clipped from V and 5 bases from J, the junction kept 7 bases outside the gene matches. The germline V gene encodes CDR1 SGHRS and CDR2 YFSETQ. The CDR3 spans 15 residues. CDR3 amino acids: CASSSTGGGSETQYF. The CDR3 nucleotides read TGCGCCAGCAGCTCGACAGGGGGCGGATCGGAGACCCAGTACTTC.

This clonotype was picked up many times. V gene TRBV19 combines with J gene TRBJ1-5; D might be TRBD1 (6 bases). Germline V CDR1 and CDR2: LNHDA, SQIVND (reference sequence). With 5 bases removed from V and 0 bases from J, the gap between germline ends came to 14 bases. The CDR3 has 16 amino acids. CDR3 loop: CASSLWTAGSNQPQHF. The CDR3 DNA follows: TGTGCCAGTAGTCTTTGGACAGCGGGTAGCAATCAGCCCCAGCATTTT. The entire variable domain, with the rest obtained from reference TRBV19 and TRBJ1-5, is as follows: DGGITQSPKYLFRKEGQNVTLSCEQNLNHDAMYWYRQDPGQGLRLIYYSQIVNDFQKGDIAEGYSVSREKKESFPLTVTSAQKNPTAFYLCASSLWTAGSNQPQHFGDGTRLSIL.

This clonotype was seen many times. The chain employs TRBV5-5 and TRBJ2-3, with a possible D match to TRBD2 (5 bases). This CDR3 has 15 residues. CDR1 is SGHKS and CDR2 is YYEKEE in the germline V gene (reference sequence). Trimming left V 3 bases short and J 6 bases short, with 17 bases between. CDR3 coding DNA: TGTGCCAGCAGCTGGAACGGACTGCTATCGGATACGCAGTATTTT. Amino acid sequence: CASSWNGLLSDTQYF.

The sample holds many counts of this clonotype. This sequence joins TRBV25-1 and TRBJ2-3; 10 positions match TRBD1. The CDR3 covers 13 residues. From germline, CDR1 is MGHDK and CDR2 SYGVNS. V lost 10 bases, J lost 5 bases, and 6 bases stayed unmatched. The CDR3 region has the DNA TGTGCCACAGGACAGGGGGGACTAGATACGCAGTATTTT. Protein product: CATGQGGLDTQYF. The entire variable domain, with the rest obtained from reference TRBV25-1 and TRBJ2-3, is as follows: EADIYQTPRYLVIGTGKKITLECSQTMGHDKMYWYQQDPGMELHLIHYSYGVNSTEKGDLSSESTVSRIRTEHFPLTLESARPSHTSQYLCATGQGGLDTQYFGPGTRLTVL.

CDR3: CAWRPAGGTRGEAFF. The CDR3 DNA is TGTGCCTGGAGACCTGCGGGCGGGACACGGGGTGAAGCTTTCTTT. This rearrangement joins TRBV30 to TRBJ1-1; the D gene is possibly TRBD1 (6 bases). Per the germline V gene, CDR1 is GTSNPN and CDR2 is SVGIG (reference sequence). CDR3 length equals 15 residues. V lost 3 bases and J lost 7, with 21 bases in between.

In this sample, this clonotype turned up many times. The V call is TRBV18, the J call TRBJ1-6, with 9 bases aligning to TRBD1. The V gene end was trimmed by 0 bases and the J gene end by 7 bases; junction bases not matched to a gene: 4. Germline-derived CDR1 and CDR2 are KGHSH and LQKENI. This CDR3 has 16 residues. The CDR3 loop reads CASSPPGQGVNSPLHF. For the CDR3, the DNA is TGTGCCAGCTCACCACCGGGACAGGGCGTAAATTCACCCCTCCACTTT.

This clonotype was observed at least ten times. The genes are TRBV7-3 and TRBJ2-2; D remains unclear. V dropped 3 bases and J dropped 1 base, with 6 bases sitting between them. This CDR3 has 14 residues. Looked up from germline, CDR1 is SGHTA and CDR2 is FQGTGA. CDR3 amino acids: CASSFPGNTGELFF. For the CDR3, the DNA is TGTGCCAGCAGCTTCCCGGGGAACACCGGGGAGCTGTTTTTT.

This clonotype was seen repeatedly, ten times or more. The rearrangement joins TRBV5-6 to TRBJ2-1, with D maybe TRBD1 (6 bases). V was clipped by 3 bases and J by 4 bases, with 11 bases between them. Germline V CDR1 and CDR2: SGHDT, YYEEEE. This CDR3 region has 14 residues. Here the CDR3 reads CASSWPGQYNEQFF. Written as DNA, the CDR3 is TGTGCCAGCAGCTGGCCCGGACAGTACAATGAGCAGTTCTTC.

This clonotype was recorded many times. The J gene is TRBJ1-6, the V gene TRBV20-1; D gene ambiguous. In germline, CDR1 is DFQATT, CDR2 SNEGSKA (reference sequence). Trimming took off 4 bases at V and 5 bases at J, with 12 bases between the two ends. The CDR3 loop spans 14 amino acids. The CDR3 sequence: CSAKIAGNNSPLHF. CDR3 DNA sequence: TGCAGTGCTAAAATCGCGGGTAATAATTCACCCCTCCACTTT.

This clonotype was picked up many times. The chain employs TRBV1 and TRBJ2-3; the table assigns TRBD1, which was not confirmed against the DNA. TRBV1 counts as a pseudogene. This CDR3 is 16 amino acids long. The CDR3, as DNA: TGCACCAGCAGCCAAGATCCCCCCCACTGCACAGATACGCAGTATTTT. This encodes CTSSQDPPHCTDTQYF.

This clonotype was seen ten or more times. The chain combines TRBV20-1 with TRBJ1-1; D unclear. Trimming shortened V by 0 bases and J by 0 bases, and 11 bases separated the two germline ends. Germline V lookup: CDR1 DFQATT, CDR2 SNEGSKA (reference sequence). The CDR3 totals 15 residues. Here the CDR3 reads CSARDIRGMNTEAFF. As DNA, the CDR3 is TGCAGTGCTAGAGATATCCGCGGAATGAACACTGAAGCTTTCTTT.

This clonotype was recorded many times. The V call is TRBV20-1, the J call TRBJ2-3, with D perhaps being TRBD1 or TRBD2 (6 bases each). V was shortened by 1 base and J by 2 bases, with 10 bases between the two germline ends. CDR3 length: 14 residues. Germline CDR1 reads DFQATT; CDR2 reads SNEGSKA (reference sequence). The CDR3 DNA reads as TGCAGTGCTAGAGCGGGGGCCCTCACAGATACGCAGTATTTT. The encoded protein is CSARAGALTDTQYF.

This clonotype was detected ten times or more. The chain combines TRBV5-1 with TRBJ1-4; D not certain. V was cut by 4 bases and J by 0 bases, with 7 bases left in between. CDR1 and CDR2 from the germline V gene are SGHRS and YFSETQ. This CDR3 is built from 14 residues. CDR3 amino acids: CASSPGATNEKLFF. The CDR3 DNA reads TGCGCCAGCAGCCCTGGAGCAACTAATGAAAAACTGTTTTTT.

This clonotype appeared many times. The gene calls are TRBV13 and TRBJ2-1; D might be TRBD2 (5 bases). This CDR3 is built from 13 residues. Germline V gives CDR1 PRHDT, CDR2 FYEKMQ (reference sequence). Between the trimmed V and J ends, which lost 5 bases and 6 bases, there was a span of 11 bases. CDR3 bases: TGTGCCAGCAGCCCCCACCGGGGCAATGAGCAGTTCTTC. It translates to CASSPHRGNEQFF.

Notes on this clonotype: A much larger clone sits a single nucleotide away, making a read error possible. The chain combines TRBV7-8 with TRBJ2-3, with no clear D. The germline CDR1 and CDR2 sequences are SGHVS and FQNEAQ. There are 12 residues in the CDR3. Trimming stripped 4 bases from V and 6 bases from J, with 8 bases between. DNA for the CDR3: TGTGCCAGCAGCTATGGAGACGATACGCAGTATTTT. Translating it yields CASSYGDDTQYF.

This clonotype is classed as medium-sized. This rearrangement joins TRBV5-1 to TRBJ2-7, with 10 bases aligning to TRBD1. The germline CDR1 and CDR2 sequences are SGHRS and YFSETQ. The CDR3 loop spans 15 amino acids. Unmatched junction bases numbered 5, after V lost 4 bases and J lost 1 base. The CDR3 DNA reads TGCGCCAGCAGCCTGACAGGGGGCACGTCCTACGAGCAGTACTTC. Translated: CASSLTGGTSYEQYF.

By share, this clonotype ranks as medium-sized (0.01 to 0.1%). The chain combines TRBV5-6 with TRBJ1-2; 8 bases map to TRBD1. The CDR3 length is 14 residues. CDR1 and CDR2 from the germline V gene are SGHDT and YYEEEE. The ends lost 4 bases at V and 4 bases at J; junction bases unmatched: 6. The DNA of the CDR3 is TGTGCCAGCAGCGCCGGGACAGGAGGCTATGGCTACACCTTC. Protein: CASSAGTGGYGYTF.